Listed below are T cell receptor beta chains from one sample, sequenced in a study of CD8+ T cells in alopecia areata. Some clones are missing from TCRdb's copy, which holds only in-frame ones; the method was immunoSEQ multiplex PCR. The sample has 80,000 or so clones; around 67% are singletons. The source material was CD8+ T cells sorted from blood, sampled at week 24, from a patient treated with tofacitinib. These receptors originate from a human donor with alopecia areata. Both conserved end residues are part of each CDR3. A D gene is named only where the DNA matches it firmly. Size tells how often a clone was seen (once, few, many) or the class of an expanded clone, and some rows leave it out.

V gene	clone size	D gene	J gene	CDR3 protein	CDR3 DNA
TRBV2	NA	NA	TRBJ1-5	CASSVEGVKRQPQHF	TGTGCCAGCAGTGTTGAGGGGGTGAAGAGACAGCCCCAGCATTTT
TRBV7-9	few	NA	TRBJ1-2	CASSLAQEGNYGYTF	TGTGCCAGCAGCTTAGCGCAGGAGGGCAACTATGGCTACACCTTC
TRBV27	NA	NA	TRBJ1-2	CASSLSYGYTF	TGTGCCAGCAGTTTATCATATGGCTACACCTTC
TRBV29-1	NA	NA	TRBJ2-7	CSVQVIPSYEQYF	TGCAGCGTTCAAGTGATCCCGAGCTACGAGCAGTACTTC
TRBV6-5	NA	NA	TRBJ2-2	CASSLATGELFF	TGTGCCAGCAGTTTGGCCACCGGGGAGCTGTTTTTT
TRBV27	NA	NA	TRBJ1-2	CASSFQGSYGYTF	TGTGCCAGCAGTTTTCAGGGTTCCTATGGCTACACCTTC
TRBV30	NA	NA	TRBJ1-2	CAWSVLGYGYTF	TGTGCCTGGAGTGTACTCGGATATGGCTACACCTTC
TRBV4-3	NA	NA	TRBJ2-7	CASSQDSGTLYEQYF	TGCGCCAGCAGCCAAGATTCCGGCACTCTCTACGAGCAGTACTTC
TRBV7-9	NA	TRBD1	TRBJ2-7	CASSSDRDHEQYF	TGTGCCAGCAGCTCGGACAGGGACCACGAGCAGTACTTC
TRBV10-3	NA	NA	TRBJ2-2	CAISDGDGELFF	TGTGCCATCAGCGATGGGGACGGGGAGCTGTTTTTT
TRBV2	few	NA	TRBJ2-1	CASSEVVVEQFF	TGTGCCAGCAGTGAAGTGGTCGTAGAGCAGTTCTTC
TRBV11-1	NA	NA	TRBJ2-1	CASSLRQGQAYNEQFF	TGTGCCAGCAGCTTACGGCAGGGGCAAGCCTACAATGAGCAGTTCTTC
TRBV20-1	few	NA	TRBJ1-2	CSASIYTF	TGCAGTGCTAGTATCTACACCTTC
TRBV7-2	medium-sized	TRBD2	TRBJ2-4	CASTPDPGGNIQYF	TGTGCCAGCACCCCCGATCCGGGGGGAAACATTCAGTACTTC
TRBV27	once	NA	TRBJ1-5	CASSLGQGNNQPQHF	TGTGCCAGCAGTTTGGGGCAGGGTAACAATCAGCCCCAGCATTTT
TRBV27	NA	TRBD2	TRBJ2-7	CASRLLAGGSYEQYF	TGTGCCAGCAGACTGCTAGCGGGGGGTTCCTACGAGCAGTACTTC
TRBV4-3	NA	NA	TRBJ2-7	CASSQGTAVYEQYF	TGCGCCAGCAGCCAAGGGACGGCGGTCTACGAGCAGTACTTC
TRBV5-6	NA	TRBD2	TRBJ2-3	CASSPSGRAADTQYF	TGTGCCAGCAGCCCTAGCGGGAGGGCCGCAGATACGCAGTATTTT
TRBV5-1	few	NA	TRBJ2-5	CASSLTTARLRETQYF	TGCGCCAGCAGCTTGACTACAGCGAGGCTGAGGGAGACCCAGTACTTC
TRBV9	NA	NA	TRBJ2-7	CASSDGTVQYF	TGTGCCAGCAGCGACGGAACAGTACAGTACTTC
TRBV30	NA	NA	TRBJ1-1	CAWSRYDVEAFF	TGTGCCTGGAGTCGGTACGATGTTGAAGCTTTCTTT
TRBV19	few	TRBD1	TRBJ1-2	CASSRGTGGNYGYTF	TGTGCCAGTAGTAGGGGGACAGGGGGCAACTATGGCTACACCTTC
TRBV27	NA	NA	TRBJ2-3	CASSYREADTQYF	TGTGCCAGCAGTTACAGGGAAGCAGATACGCAGTATTTT
TRBV27	few	TRBD2	TRBJ2-3	CASTSGGHTDTQYF	TGTGCCAGCACCTCGGGAGGACACACAGATACGCAGTATTTT
TRBV7-9	few	TRBD1	TRBJ2-7	CASSPGRTGVSGSFYEQYF	TGTGCCAGCAGCCCCGGGAGGACAGGGGTGTCGGGGAGCTTCTACGAGCAGTACTTC
TRBV28	NA	TRBD2	TRBJ2-2	CASNSGFDGELFF	TGTGCCAGCAATAGCGGGTTTGACGGGGAGCTGTTTTTT
TRBV28	NA	NA	TRBJ1-5	CASSPTQHF	TGTGCCAGCAGTCCGACCCAGCATTTT
TRBV7-2	few	TRBD2	TRBJ2-7	CASSWPGTSVAYEQYF	TGTGCCAGCAGCTGGCCCGGGACTAGCGTGGCCTACGAGCAGTACTTC
TRBV7-2	NA	NA	TRBJ2-1	CASSLAYNEQFF	TGTGCCAGCAGCTTAGCTTACAATGAGCAGTTCTTC
TRBV15	NA	NA	TRBJ2-1	CATSQERSSYNEQFF	TGTGCCACCAGTCAGGAGAGGAGCTCCTACAATGAGCAGTTCTTC
TRBV27	NA	TRBD2	TRBJ2-1	CASSLPGLAYNEQFF	TGTGCCAGCAGTTTACCTGGACTAGCCTACAATGAGCAGTTCTTC
TRBV28	NA	TRBD2	TRBJ2-2	CASSYLTSGSGNTGELFF	TGTGCCAGCAGTTACCTGACTAGCGGGAGTGGTAACACCGGGGAGCTGTTTTTT
TRBV7-9	NA	NA	TRBJ2-1	CASSAGIRDEQFF	TGTGCCAGCAGCGCAGGGATTCGGGATGAGCAGTTCTTC
TRBV5-4	NA	NA	TRBJ2-2	CASSPPFATNTGELFF	TGTGCCAGCAGCCCCCCCTTCGCCACGAACACCGGGGAGCTGTTTTTT
TRBV4-2	NA	TRBD1	TRBJ1-1	CASSQDLPGGITEAFF	TGTGCCAGCAGCCAAGATCTTCCAGGGGGCATCACTGAAGCTTTCTTT
TRBV28	NA	TRBD1	TRBJ2-1	CASSSTLGTGRDNEQFF	TGTGCCAGCAGCTCGACTCTTGGGACAGGGCGGGACAATGAGCAGTTCTTC
TRBV27	few	TRBD1	TRBJ1-5	CASSSNWGTGNSNQPQHF	TGTGCCAGCAGTTCAAATTGGGGGACAGGGAATAGCAATCAGCCCCAGCATTTT
TRBV27	NA	NA	TRBJ2-7	CASSSQTSAYEQYF	TGTGCCAGCAGTTCCCAGACGTCCGCTTACGAGCAGTACTTC
TRBV5-1	NA	TRBD1	TRBJ2-7	CASTNSGTATFYEQYF	TGCGCCAGCACCAACTCCGGGACAGCCACTTTCTACGAGCAGTACTTC
TRBV5-1	NA	NA	TRBJ1-1	CASSLDRNTEAFF	TGCGCCAGCAGCTTGGACAGGAACACTGAAGCTTTCTTT
TRBV5-4	NA	TRBD2	TRBJ2-1	CASSLAGAGASSYNEQFF	TGTGCCAGCAGCTTGGCCGGAGCGGGAGCGAGCTCCTACAATGAGCAGTTCTTC
TRBV27	NA	NA	TRBJ2-7	CASSFKGGSPYEQYF	TGTGCCAGCAGTTTCAAGGGGGGCTCCCCCTACGAGCAGTACTTC
TRBV28	NA	TRBD2	TRBJ2-1	CASSLYVLTSGDNEQFF	TGTGCCAGCAGTTTGTATGTCTTGACTAGCGGAGACAATGAGCAGTTCTTC
TRBV4-3	many	NA	TRBJ1-1	CASSQDYEGSYTEAFF	TGCGCCAGCAGCCAAGATTACGAAGGCAGTTACACTGAAGCTTTCTTT
TRBV4-1	NA	NA	TRBJ1-1	CASSQGRTEAFF	TGCGCCAGCAGCCAGGGCAGGACAGAAGCTTTCTTT
TRBV7-9	NA	NA	TRBJ1-2	CASSLSVSRSYTF	TGTGCCAGCAGCTTATCCGTATCTAGGAGCTACACCTTC
TRBV5-6	NA	TRBD2	TRBJ2-7	CASSLDGGSNHEQYF	TGTGCCAGCAGCTTGGATGGCGGGAGTAATCACGAGCAGTACTTC
TRBV7-9	NA	NA	TRBJ2-5	CASSPFPQETQYF	TGTGCCAGCAGCCCCTTCCCCCAAGAGACCCAGTACTTC